The 2 T cell receptor beta chains below all came from one sample that was sequenced in a study of a mutant IDH1 vaccine in newly diagnosed glioma. The time point: week 5, during vaccination. In the vaccine, a single dose held 300 ug of the mutant IDH1 20-mer peptide, along with topical imiquimod. The antigens of these receptors remain unknown. Method: immunoSEQ multiplex PCR; TCRdb's copy keeps in-frame clones and lacks some. The profile shows some 60,000 clones, about nine tenths of them singletons. The source material was PBMCs, sampled from a glioma patient whose treatment included an IDH1 peptide vaccine. These receptors all come from a middle-aged woman with glioma.

This chain uses TRBV10-2 with TRBJ2-1, with 9 bases aligning to TRBD1. This CDR3 spans 16 amino acids. Germline trimming cut 0 bases from V and 4 bases from J; bases unmatched to any gene: 4. Germline CDR1 is WSHSY and CDR2 is SAAADI. The CDR3 coding sequence is TGCGCCAGCAGTGAGTCGAAACAGGGGGCGTACAATGAGCAGTTCTTC. It translates to CASSESKQGAYNEQFF.

The chain recombines TRBV25-1 with TRBJ2-1, with 8 bases matching TRBD2. CDR3 length: 15 amino acids. Germline trimming cut 6 bases from V and 3 bases from J; bases unmatched to any gene: 7. Germline values: CDR1 MGHDK, CDR2 SYGVNS. The CDR3 sequence is CASSSPGLVYNEQFF. DNA for the CDR3: TGTGCCAGCAGCTCCCCGGGACTAGTCTACAATGAGCAGTTCTTC.